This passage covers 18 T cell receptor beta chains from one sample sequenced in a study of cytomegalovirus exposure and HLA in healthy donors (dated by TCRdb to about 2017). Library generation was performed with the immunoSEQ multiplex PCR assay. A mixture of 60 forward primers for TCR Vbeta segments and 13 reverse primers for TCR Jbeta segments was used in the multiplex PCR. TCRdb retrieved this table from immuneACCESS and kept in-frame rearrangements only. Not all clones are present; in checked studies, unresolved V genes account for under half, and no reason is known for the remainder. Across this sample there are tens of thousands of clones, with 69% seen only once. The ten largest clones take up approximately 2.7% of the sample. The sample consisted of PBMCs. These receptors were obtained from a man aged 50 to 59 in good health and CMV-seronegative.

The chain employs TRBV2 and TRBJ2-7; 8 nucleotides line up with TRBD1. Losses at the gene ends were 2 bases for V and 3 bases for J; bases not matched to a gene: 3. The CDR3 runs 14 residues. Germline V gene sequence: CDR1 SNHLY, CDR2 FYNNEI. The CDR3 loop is CASSEQGADYEQYV. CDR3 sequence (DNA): TGTGCCAGCAGTGAACAGGGGGCCGACTACGAGCAGTACGTC.

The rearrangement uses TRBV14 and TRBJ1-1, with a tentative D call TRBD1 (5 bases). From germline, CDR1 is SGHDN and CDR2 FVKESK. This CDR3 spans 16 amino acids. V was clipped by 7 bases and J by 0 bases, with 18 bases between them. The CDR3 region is CASTKMGRGLNTEAFF. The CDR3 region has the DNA TGTGCCAGCACCAAAATGGGGCGGGGCCTGAACACTGAAGCTTTCTTT.

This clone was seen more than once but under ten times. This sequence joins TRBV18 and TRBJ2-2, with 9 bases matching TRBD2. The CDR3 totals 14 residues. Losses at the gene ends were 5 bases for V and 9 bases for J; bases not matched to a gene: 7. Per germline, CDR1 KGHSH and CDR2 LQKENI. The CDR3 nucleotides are TGTGCCAGCTCATCTACTAGCGGGCCAAGGGAGCTGTTTTTT. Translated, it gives CASSSTSGPRELFF.

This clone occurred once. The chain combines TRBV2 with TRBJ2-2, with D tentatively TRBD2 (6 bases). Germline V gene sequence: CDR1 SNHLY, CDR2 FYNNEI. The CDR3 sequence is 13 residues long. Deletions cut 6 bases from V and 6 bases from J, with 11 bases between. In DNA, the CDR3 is TGTGCCAGCAGCCGGGAGAGGGCCGGGGAGCTGTTTTTT. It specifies CASSRERAGELFF. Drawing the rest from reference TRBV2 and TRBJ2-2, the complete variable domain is EPEVTQTPSHQVTQMGQEVILRCVPISNHLYFYWYRQILGQKVEFLVSFYNNEISEKSEIFDDQFSVERPDGSNFTLKIRSTKLEDSAMYFCASSRERAGELFFGEGSRLTVL.

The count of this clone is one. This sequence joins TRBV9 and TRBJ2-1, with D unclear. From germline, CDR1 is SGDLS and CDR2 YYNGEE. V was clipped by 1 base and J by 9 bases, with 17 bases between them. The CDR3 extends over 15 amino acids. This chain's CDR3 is CASSVIPGPSPEQFF. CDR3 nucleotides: TGTGCCAGCAGCGTAATCCCAGGCCCGTCGCCTGAGCAGTTCTTC.

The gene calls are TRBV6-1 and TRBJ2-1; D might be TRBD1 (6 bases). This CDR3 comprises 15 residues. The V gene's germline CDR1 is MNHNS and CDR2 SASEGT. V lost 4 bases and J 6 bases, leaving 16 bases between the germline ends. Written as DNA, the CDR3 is TGTGCCAGCAGTGCTTTCCCCGACAGGCCCAATGAGCAGTTCTTC. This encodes CASSAFPDRPNEQFF.

The CDR3 DNA sequence: TGTGCCTGGAGTTCGATTCTCCGGGACAGGGATCAAGCTTTCTTT. Its protein is CAWSSILRDRDQAFF. The gene calls are TRBV30 and TRBJ1-1, with 9 bases that match TRBD1. Trimming cost V 2 bases and J 9 bases; bases outside gene matches: 13. Germline V gene sequence: CDR1 GTSNPN, CDR2 SVGIG (reference sequence). The CDR3 totals 15 residues.

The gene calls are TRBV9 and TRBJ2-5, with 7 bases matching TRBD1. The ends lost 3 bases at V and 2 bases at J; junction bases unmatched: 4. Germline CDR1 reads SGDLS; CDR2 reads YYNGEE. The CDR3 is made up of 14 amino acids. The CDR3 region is CASSDRGEQETQYF. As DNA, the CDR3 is TGTGCCAGCAGCGACAGGGGAGAGCAAGAGACCCAGTACTTC.

The CDR3 here is CASSYSSGPRTQYF. CDR3 bases: TGTGCCAGCAGTTACTCGAGCGGCCCCAGGACCCAGTACTTC. This chain uses TRBV6-5 with TRBJ2-5; D might be TRBD2 (5 bases). This CDR3 has 14 amino acids. V was trimmed by 0 bases and J by 7 bases, leaving 12 bases between them. The germline V gene encodes CDR1 MNHEY and CDR2 SVGAGI.

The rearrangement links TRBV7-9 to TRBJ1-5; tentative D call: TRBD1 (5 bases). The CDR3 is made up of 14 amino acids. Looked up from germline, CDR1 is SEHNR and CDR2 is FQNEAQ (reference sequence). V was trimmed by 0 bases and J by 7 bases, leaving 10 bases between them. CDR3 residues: CASSLAGGDQPQHF. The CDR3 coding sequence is TGTGCCAGCAGCTTAGCGGGGGGGGACCAGCCCCAGCATTTT. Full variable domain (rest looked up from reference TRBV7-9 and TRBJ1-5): DTGVSQNPRHKITKRGQNVTFRCDPISEHNRLYWYRQTLGQGPEFLTYFQNEAQLEKSRLLSDRFSAERPKGSFSTLEIQRTEQGDSAMYLCASSLAGGDQPQHFGDGTRLSIL.

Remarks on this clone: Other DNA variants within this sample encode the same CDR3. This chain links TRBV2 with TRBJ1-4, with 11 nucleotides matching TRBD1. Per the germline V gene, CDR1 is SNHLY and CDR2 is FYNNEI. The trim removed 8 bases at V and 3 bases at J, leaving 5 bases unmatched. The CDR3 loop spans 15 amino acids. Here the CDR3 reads CASSGQGAANEKLFF. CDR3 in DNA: TGTGCCAGCTCAGGACAGGGGGCGGCTAATGAAAAACTGTTTTTT.

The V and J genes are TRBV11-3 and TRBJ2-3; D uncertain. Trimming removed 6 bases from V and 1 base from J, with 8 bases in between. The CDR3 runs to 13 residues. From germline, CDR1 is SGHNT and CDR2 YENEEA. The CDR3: CASRLVGTDTQYF. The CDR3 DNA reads TGTGCCAGCAGGCTAGTGGGCACAGATACGCAGTATTTT.

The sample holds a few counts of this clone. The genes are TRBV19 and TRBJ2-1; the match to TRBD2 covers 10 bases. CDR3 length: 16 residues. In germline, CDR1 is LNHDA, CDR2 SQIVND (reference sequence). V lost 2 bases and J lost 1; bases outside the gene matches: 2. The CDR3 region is CASSIKAGGSYNEQFF. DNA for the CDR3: TGTGCCAGTAGTATAAAAGCGGGGGGGTCCTACAATGAGCAGTTCTTC.

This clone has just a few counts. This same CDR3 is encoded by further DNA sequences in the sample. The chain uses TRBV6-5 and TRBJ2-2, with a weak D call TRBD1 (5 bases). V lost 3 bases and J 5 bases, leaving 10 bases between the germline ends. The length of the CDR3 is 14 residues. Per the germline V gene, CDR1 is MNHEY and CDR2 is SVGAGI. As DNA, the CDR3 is TGTGCCAGCAGTTATGACAGTGGGACCGGGGAGCTGTTTTTT. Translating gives CASSYDSGTGELFF.

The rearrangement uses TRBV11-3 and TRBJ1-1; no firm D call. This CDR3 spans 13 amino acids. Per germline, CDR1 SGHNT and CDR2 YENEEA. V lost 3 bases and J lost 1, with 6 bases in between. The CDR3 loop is CASSFSQNTEAFF. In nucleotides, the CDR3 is TGTGCCAGCAGCTTTTCCCAGAACACTGAAGCTTTCTTT.

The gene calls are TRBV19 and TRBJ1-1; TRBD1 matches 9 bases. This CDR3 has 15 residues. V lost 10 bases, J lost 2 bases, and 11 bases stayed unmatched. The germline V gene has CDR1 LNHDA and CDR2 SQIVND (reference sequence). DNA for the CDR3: TGTGCCACCAAGGACAGGGGTGGTAGTAACACTGAAGCTTTCTTT. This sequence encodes CATKDRGGSNTEAFF. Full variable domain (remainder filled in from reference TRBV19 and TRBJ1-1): DGGITQSPKYLFRKEGQNVTLSCEQNLNHDAMYWYRQDPGQGLRLIYYSQIVNDFQKGDIAEGYSVSREKKESFPLTVTSAQKNPTAFYLCATKDRGGSNTEAFFGQGTRLTVV.

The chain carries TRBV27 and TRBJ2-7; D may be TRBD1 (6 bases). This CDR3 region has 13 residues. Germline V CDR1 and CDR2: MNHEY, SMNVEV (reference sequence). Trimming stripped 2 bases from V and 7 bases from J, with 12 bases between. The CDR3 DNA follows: TGTGCCAGCAGTTTAAACAGGGCCGGAGAGCAGTACGTC. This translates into CASSLNRAGEQYV.

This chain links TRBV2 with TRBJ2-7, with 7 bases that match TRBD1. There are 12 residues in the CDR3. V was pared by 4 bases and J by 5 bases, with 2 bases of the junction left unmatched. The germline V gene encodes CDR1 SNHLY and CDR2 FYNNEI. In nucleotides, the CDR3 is TGTGCCAGCAGTGGACAGGGCCACGAGCAGTACTTC. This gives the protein CASSGQGHEQYF.